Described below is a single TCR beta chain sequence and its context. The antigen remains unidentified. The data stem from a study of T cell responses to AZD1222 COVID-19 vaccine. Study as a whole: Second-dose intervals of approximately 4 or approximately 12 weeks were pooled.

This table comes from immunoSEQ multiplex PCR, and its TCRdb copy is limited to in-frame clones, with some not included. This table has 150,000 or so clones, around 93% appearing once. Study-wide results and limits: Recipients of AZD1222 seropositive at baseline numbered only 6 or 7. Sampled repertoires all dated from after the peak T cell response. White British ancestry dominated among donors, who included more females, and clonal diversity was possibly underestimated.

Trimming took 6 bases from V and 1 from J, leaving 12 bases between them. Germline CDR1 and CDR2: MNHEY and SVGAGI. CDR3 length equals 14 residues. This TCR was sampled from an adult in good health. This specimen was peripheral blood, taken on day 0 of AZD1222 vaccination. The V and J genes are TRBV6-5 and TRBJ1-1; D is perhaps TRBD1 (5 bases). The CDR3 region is CASREGPQNTEAFF. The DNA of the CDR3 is TGTGCCAGCAGGGAGGGACCGCAGAACACTGAAGCTTTCTTT.